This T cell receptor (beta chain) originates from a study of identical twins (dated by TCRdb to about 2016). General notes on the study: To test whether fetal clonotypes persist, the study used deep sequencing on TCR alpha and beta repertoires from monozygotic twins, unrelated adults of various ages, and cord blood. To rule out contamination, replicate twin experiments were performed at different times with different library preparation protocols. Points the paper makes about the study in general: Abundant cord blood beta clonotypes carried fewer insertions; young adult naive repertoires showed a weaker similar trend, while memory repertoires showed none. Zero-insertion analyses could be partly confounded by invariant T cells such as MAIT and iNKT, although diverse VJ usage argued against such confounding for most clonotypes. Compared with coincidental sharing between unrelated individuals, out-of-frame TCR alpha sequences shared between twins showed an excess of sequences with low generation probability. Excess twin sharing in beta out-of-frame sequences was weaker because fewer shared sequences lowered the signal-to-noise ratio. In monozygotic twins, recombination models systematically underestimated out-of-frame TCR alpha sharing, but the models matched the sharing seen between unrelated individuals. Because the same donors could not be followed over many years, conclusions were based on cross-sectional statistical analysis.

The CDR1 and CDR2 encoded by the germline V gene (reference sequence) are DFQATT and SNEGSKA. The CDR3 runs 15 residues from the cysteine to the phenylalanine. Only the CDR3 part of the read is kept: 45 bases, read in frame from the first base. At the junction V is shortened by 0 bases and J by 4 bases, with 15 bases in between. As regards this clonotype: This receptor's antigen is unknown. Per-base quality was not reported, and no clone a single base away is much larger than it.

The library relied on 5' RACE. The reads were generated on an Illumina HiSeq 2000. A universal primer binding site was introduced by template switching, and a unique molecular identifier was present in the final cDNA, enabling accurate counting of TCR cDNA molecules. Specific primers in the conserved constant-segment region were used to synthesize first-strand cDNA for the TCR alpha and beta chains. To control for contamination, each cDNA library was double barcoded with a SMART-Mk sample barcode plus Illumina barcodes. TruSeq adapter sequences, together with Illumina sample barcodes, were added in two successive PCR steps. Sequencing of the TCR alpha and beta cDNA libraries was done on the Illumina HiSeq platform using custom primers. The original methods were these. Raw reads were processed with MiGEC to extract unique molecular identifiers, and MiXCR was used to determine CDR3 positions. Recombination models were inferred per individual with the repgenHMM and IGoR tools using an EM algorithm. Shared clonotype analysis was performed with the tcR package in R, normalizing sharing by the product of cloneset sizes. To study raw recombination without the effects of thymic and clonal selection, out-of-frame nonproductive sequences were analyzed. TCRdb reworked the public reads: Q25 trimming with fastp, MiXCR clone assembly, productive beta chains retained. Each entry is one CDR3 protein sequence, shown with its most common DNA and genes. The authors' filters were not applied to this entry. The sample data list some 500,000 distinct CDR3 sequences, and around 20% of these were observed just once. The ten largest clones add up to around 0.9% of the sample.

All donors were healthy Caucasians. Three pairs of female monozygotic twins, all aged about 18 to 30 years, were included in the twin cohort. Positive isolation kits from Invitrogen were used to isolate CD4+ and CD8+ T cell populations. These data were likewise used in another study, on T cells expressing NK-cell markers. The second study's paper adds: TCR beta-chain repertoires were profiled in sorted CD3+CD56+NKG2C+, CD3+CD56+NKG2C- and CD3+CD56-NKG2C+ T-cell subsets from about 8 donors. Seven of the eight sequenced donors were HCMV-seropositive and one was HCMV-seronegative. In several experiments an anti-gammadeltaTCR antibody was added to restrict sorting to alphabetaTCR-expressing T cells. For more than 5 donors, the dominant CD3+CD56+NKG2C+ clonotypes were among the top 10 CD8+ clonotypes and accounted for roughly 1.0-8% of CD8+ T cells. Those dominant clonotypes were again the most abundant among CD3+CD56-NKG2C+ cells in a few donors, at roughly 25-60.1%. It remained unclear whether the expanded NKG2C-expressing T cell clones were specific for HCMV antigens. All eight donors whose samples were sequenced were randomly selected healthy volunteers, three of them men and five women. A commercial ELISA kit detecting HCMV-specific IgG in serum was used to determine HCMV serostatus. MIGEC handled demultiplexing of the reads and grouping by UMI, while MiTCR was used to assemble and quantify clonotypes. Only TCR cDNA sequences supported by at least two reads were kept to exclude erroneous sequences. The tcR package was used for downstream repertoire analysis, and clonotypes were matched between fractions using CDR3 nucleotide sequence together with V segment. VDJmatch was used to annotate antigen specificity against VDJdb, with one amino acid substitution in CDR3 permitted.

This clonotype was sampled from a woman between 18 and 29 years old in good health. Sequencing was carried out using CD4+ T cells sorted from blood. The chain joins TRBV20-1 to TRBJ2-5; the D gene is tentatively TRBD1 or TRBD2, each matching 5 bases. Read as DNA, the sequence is TGCAGTGCTAGAGACCCTCGGGGCCCGGGAGAGACCCAGTACTTC. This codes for CSARDPRGPGETQYF.